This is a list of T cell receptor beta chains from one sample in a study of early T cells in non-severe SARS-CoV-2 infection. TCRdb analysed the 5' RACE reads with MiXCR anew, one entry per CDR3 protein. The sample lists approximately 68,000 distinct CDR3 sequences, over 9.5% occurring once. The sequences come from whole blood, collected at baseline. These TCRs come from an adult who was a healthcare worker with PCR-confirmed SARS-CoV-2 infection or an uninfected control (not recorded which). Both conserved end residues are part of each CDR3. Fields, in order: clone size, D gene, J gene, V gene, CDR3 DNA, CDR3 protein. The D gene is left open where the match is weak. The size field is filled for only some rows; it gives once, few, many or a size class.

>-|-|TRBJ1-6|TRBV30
TGTGCCTCCCGTACTCTCCTCGGACCGAATTCACCCCTCCACTTT
CASRTLLGPNSPLHF
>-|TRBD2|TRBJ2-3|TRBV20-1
TGCAGTGCTTTAGCGGGGGGCACAGATACGCAGTATTTT
CSALAGGTDTQYF
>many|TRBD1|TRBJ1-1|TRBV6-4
TGTGCCAGCAGCCTACACGGGACAGGGAACACTGAAGCTTTCTTT
CASSLHGTGNTEAFF
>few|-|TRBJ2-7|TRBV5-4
TGTGCCAGCAGCTTGGACCGGGGTGAGCAGTACTTC
CASSLDRGEQYF
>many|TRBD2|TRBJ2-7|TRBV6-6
TGTGCCAGCAGTTACTACCCTAGCGGGGGGCAGGAGCAGTACTTC
CASSYYPSGGQEQYF
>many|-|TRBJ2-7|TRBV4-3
TGCGCCAGCAGCCAAGACATGACAGTCTCCTACGAGCAGTACTTC
CASSQDMTVSYEQYF
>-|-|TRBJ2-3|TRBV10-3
TGTGCCATCGGACCAACAGCAGATACGCAGTATTTT
CAIGPTADTQYF
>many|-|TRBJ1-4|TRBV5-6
TGTGCCAGCAGCTTGGTCAGTCGAACTGGTGAAAAACTGTTTTTT
CASSLVSRTGEKLFF
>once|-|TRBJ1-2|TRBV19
TGTGCCAGTGAGGCGGCAGGGCGCTATGGCTACACCTTC
CASEAAGRYGYTF
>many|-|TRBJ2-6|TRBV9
TGTGCCAGCAGCGAGCAGGGGTCTGGGGCCAACGTCCTGACTTTC
CASSEQGSGANVLTF
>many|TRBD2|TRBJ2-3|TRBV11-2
TGTGCCAGCAGCTTACTAGCGGGGAGCACAGATACGCAGTATTTT
CASSLLAGSTDTQYF
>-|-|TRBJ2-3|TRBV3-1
TGTGCCAGCAGCCAAGATCTCGGGACAAGTACAGATACGCAGTATTTT
CASSQDLGTSTDTQYF
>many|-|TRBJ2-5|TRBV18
TGTGCCAGCTCACCAGGCCAAGAGACCCAGTACTTC
CASSPGQETQYF
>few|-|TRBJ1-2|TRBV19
TGTGCCAGTAGTCCAGGCCTTTTTTTGGGTGGCTACACCTTC
CASSPGLFLGGYTF
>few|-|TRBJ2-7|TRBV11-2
TGTGCCAGCAGCCCCCCGGGGGACGAGCAGTACTTC
CASSPPGDEQYF
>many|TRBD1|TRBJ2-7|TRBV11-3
TGTGCCAGCAGCCGATCCGACAGGGTCCACGAGCAGTACTTC
CASSRSDRVHEQYF
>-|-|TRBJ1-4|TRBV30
TGTGCCTGGAGTGTACTCTCAACTAATGAAAAACTGTTTTTT
CAWSVLSTNEKLFF
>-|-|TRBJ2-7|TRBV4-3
TGCGCCAGCAGCCAAGATCCTCCGGGGGTCTACGAGCAGTACTTC
CASSQDPPGVYEQYF
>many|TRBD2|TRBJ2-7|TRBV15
TGTGCCACCAGCAGATCCGGGACTAGCCCCTACGAGCAGTACTTC
CATSRSGTSPYEQYF
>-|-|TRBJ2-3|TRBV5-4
TGTGCCAGCAGCTTCTTAGACAGGCTCGGGAATACGCAGTATTTT
CASSFLDRLGNTQYF
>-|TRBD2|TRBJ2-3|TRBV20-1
TGCAGTGCCAAAACCGGGACTAGCGGAGATACGCAGTATTTT
CSAKTGTSGDTQYF
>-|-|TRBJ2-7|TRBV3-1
TGTGCCAGCAGCCAAGACCGGGACTCCCGTATCTACGAGCAGTACTTC
CASSQDRDSRIYEQYF
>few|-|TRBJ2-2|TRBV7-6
TGTGCCAGCAGCTTAGTTGAAGGGAACACCGGGGAGCTGTTTTTT
CASSLVEGNTGELFF
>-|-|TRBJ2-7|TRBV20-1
TGCAGTGCTGCACAGGGGAGGTACGAGCAGTACTTC
CSAAQGRYEQYF
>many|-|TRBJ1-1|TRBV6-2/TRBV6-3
TGTGCCAGCAGTCCGAGCCGGAGGGCTGAAGCTTTCTTT
CASSPSRRAEAFF
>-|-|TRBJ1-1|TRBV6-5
TGTGCCAGCAGTTACTCGATTTCCCTGGGAACTGAAGCTTTCTTT
CASSYSISLGTEAFF
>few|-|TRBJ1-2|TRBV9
TGTGCCAGCAGCCCCGGACGGACCACTAGCTATGGCTACACCTTC
CASSPGRTTSYGYTF
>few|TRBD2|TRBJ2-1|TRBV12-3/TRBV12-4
TGTGCCAGCAGTTTTGGAAAACGGGGGGGGTCCTACAATGAGCAGTTCTTC
CASSFGKRGGSYNEQFF
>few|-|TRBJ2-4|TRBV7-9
TGTGCCAGCAGCTTTCCGGACAGCAAAAACATTCAGTACTTC
CASSFPDSKNIQYF
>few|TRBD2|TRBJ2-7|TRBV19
TGTGCCAGTAGTGAATCCGCTAGCGGCTCCTACGAGCAGTACTTC
CASSESASGSYEQYF
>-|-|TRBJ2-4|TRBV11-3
TGTGCCAGCAGTTCCCGACGGGAGTCACTAGCCAAAAACATTCAGTACTTC
CASSSRRESLAKNIQYF
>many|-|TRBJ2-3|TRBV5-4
TGTGCCAGCAACATAAAGACAACAGCCACAGATACGCAGTATTTT
CASNIKTTATDTQYF
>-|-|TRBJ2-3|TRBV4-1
TGCGCCAGCAGCCCCCACTTGTTTAGCACAGATACGCAGTATTTT
CASSPHLFSTDTQYF
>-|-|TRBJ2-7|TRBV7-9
TGTGCCAGCAGCTTAGTCAGGGAGGCGGGCGAGCAGTACTTC
CASSLVREAGEQYF
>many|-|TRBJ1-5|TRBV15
TGTGCCACCAGCCCTCCTGGAGGCCATCAGCCCCAGCATTTT
CATSPPGGHQPQHF
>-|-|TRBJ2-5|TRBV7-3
TGTGCCAGCAGCCCATGGGGGCGAGAGACCCAGTACTTC
CASSPWGRETQYF
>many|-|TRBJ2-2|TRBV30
TGTGCCTGGACCGGGTGGTACACCGGGGAGCTGTTTTTT
CAWTGWYTGELFF
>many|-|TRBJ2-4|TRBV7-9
TGTGCCAGCAGCTCTCTAGACGGATTCCTAGCCAAAAACATTCAGTACTTC
CASSSLDGFLAKNIQYF
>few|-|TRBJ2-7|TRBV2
TGTGCCAGCAGTGTTATCGGAAACGAGCAGTACTTC
CASSVIGNEQYF
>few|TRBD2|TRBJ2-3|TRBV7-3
TGTGCCAGCAGCTTAACGAGTACTAGCGGGGGCGGTAATACGCAGTATTTT
CASSLTSTSGGGNTQYF
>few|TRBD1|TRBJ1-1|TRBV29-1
TGCAGCGTCCTCACAGGGGAGCGCGCTGAAGCTTTCTTT
CSVLTGERAEAFF
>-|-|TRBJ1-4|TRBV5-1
TGCGCCAGCAGCACCGACGGACGGTCAGATGAAAAACTGTTTTTT
CASSTDGRSDEKLFF
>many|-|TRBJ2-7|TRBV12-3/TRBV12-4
TGTGCCAGCAACTCCGGGGGCGCCGAGCAGTACTTC
CASNSGGAEQYF
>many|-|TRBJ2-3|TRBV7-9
TGTGCCAGCAGCTTATTGGACGGCACAGATACGCAGTATTTT
CASSLLDGTDTQYF
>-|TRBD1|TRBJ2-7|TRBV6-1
TGTGCCAGCAGGGTACGGACAGGGTACTCTGTAGAGCAGTACTTC
CASRVRTGYSVEQYF
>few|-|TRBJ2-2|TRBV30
TGTGCCTGGGACACCACCGGGGAGCTGTTTTTT
CAWDTTGELFF
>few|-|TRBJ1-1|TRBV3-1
TGTGCCAGCAGCCCTACACCCGATTTGAACACTGAAGCTTTCTTT
CASSPTPDLNTEAFF
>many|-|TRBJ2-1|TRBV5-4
TGTGCCAGCAGCCGAAGCGGTTCCTCCTCCTACAATGAGCAGTTCTTC
CASSRSGSSSYNEQFF
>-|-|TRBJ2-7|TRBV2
TGTGCCAGCAGGATGGGTAGGCAGTACTTC
CASRMGRQYF
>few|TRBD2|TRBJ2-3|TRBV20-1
TGCAGTGCTAGACCCATAGCGGGGTCGACAGATACGCAGTATTTT
CSARPIAGSTDTQYF
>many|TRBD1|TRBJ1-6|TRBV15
TGTGCCACCAGCAGAGCCCTGACAGGGGGCGCCGATTCACCCCTCCACTTT
CATSRALTGGADSPLHF
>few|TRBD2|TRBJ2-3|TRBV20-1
TGCAGTGCTAGTCCCCTAGCGGGGAACACAGATACGCAGTATTTT
CSASPLAGNTDTQYF
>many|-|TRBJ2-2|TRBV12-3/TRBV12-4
TGTGCCAGCCACCCAGAGAGTTGGAGCACCGGGGAGCTGTTTTTT
CASHPESWSTGELFF
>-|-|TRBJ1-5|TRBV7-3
TGTGCCAGCAGCTTAGACGGGATCGGCAATCAGCCCCAGCATTTT
CASSLDGIGNQPQHF
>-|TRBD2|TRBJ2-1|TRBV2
TGTGCCAGCAGTGTGAGTAGGACTTCGGGGAGGGATAATGAGCAGTTCTTC
CASSVSRTSGRDNEQFF
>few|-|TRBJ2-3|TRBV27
TGTGCCAGCAGTTTTAATTCGGCGAGAGCTAGCACAGATACGCAGTATTTT
CASSFNSARASTDTQYF
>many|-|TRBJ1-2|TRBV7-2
TGTGCCAGCAGCTCACCCGACAGGCTACTCTCTCACGGCTACACCTTC
CASSSPDRLLSHGYTF
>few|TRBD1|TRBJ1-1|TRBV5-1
TGCGCCAGCAGCCTTCTCGACAGGGCCGGAGGCACTGAAGCTTTCTTT
CASSLLDRAGGTEAFF
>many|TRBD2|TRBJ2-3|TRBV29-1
TGCAGCGTACCGACTAGCGGAGCAGATACGCAGTATTTT
CSVPTSGADTQYF